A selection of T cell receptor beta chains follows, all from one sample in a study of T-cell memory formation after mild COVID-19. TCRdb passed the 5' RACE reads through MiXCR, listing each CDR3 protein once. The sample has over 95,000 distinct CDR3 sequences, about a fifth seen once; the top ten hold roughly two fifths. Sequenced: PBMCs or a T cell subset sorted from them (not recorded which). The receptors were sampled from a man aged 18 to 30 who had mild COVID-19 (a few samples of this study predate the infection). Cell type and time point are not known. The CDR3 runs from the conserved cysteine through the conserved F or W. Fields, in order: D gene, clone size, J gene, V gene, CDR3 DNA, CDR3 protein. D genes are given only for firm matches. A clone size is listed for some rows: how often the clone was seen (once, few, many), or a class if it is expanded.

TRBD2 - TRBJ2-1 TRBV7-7 TGTGCCAGCAGCCTACGAGCGGGGGGGCATGAGCAGTTCTTC CASSLRAGGHEQFF
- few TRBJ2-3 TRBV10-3 TGTGCCACCCGTGGCACTCCGAGCACAGATACGCAGTATTTT CATRGTPSTDTQYF
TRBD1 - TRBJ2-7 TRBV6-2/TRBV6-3 TGTGCCAGCAGTCTACCGGGACAGGGATTCAGCTCCTACGAGCAGTACTTC CASSLPGQGFSSYEQYF
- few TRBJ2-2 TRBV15 TGTGCCACCAGCAAGGAGAACACCGGGGAGCTGTTTTTT CATSKENTGELFF
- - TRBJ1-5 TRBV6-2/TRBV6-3 TGTGCCAGCTATGGCGGTGGCAATCAGCCCCAGCATTTT CASYGGGNQPQHF
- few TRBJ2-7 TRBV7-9 TGTGCCAGCAGCTTACCCTCTTACGAGCAGTACTTC CASSLPSYEQYF
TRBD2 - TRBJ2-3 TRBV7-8 TGTGCCAGCAGCTTAGGGACTAGCCCAGATACGCAGTATTTT CASSLGTSPDTQYF
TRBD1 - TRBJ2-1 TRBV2 TGTGCCAGCAGCGTACGGGACAGGGGCTACAATGAGCAGTTCTTC CASSVRDRGYNEQFF
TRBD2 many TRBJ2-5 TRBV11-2 TGTGCCAGCAGCCCCTATCCGGGGTCCAGCGGGGGGGCCAAGGAGACCCAGTACTTC CASSPYPGSSGGAKETQYF
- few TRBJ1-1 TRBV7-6 TGTGCCAGCAGCTCCGAGGTCGGCAGTGTGGCTTTCTTT CASSSEVGSVAFF
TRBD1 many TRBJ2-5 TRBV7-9 TGTGCCAGCAGCACCGCAGGGGGTCGGGAGACCCAGTACTTC CASSTAGGRETQYF
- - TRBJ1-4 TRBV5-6 TGTGCCAGCAGCTTGACTCTCGGGGAAAAACTGTTTTTT CASSLTLGEKLFF
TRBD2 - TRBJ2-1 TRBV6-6 TGTGCCAGCAGTTTTCTAGCGGGAGACAATGAGCAGTTCTTC CASSFLAGDNEQFF
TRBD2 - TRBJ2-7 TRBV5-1 TGCGCCAGCAGCCAATCCGAGCGGGGGGCGTTTGAGCAGTACTTC CASSQSERGAFEQYF
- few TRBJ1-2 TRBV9 TGTGCCAGCAGCGCTGGGATTCCTGACTATGGCTACACCTTC CASSAGIPDYGYTF
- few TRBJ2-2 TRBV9 TGTGCCAGCAGCGTAGGGGTGTACACCGGGGAGCTGTTTTTT CASSVGVYTGELFF
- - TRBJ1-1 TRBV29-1 TGCAGCGTTGAACGGGGGGGCGCTGAAGCTTTCTTT CSVERGGAEAFF
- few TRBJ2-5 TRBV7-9 TGTGCCAGCAGCTTCCCCCCGAGTGCGATCCAAGAGACCCAGTACTTC CASSFPPSAIQETQYF
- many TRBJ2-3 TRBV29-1 TGCAGCGTTGTCCGGCGGGGCACAGATACGCAGTATTTT CSVVRRGTDTQYF
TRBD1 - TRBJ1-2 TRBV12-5 TGTGCTAGTGGTGCCTGGACAGGGGGTCCCTATGGCTACACCTTC CASGAWTGGPYGYTF
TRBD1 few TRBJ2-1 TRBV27 TGTGCCAGCAGTTTATTGGGGACAGGGGGCTTATTGGATGAGCAGTTCTTC CASSLLGTGGLLDEQFF
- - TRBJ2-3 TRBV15 TGTGCCACCAGCAGAGGAAGGGCAGATACGCAGTATTTT CATSRGRADTQYF
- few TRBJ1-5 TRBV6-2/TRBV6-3 TGTGCCAGCAGTTACGGTCCCAGTCAGCCCCAGCATTTT CASSYGPSQPQHF
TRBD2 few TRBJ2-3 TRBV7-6 TGTGCCAGCGCTTGGGCTAGCGGGGGGGTCACAGATACGCAGTATTTT CASAWASGGVTDTQYF
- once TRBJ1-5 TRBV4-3 TGCGCCAGCAGCCCGGTTAAGGCCGATCAGCCCCAGCATTTT CASSPVKADQPQHF
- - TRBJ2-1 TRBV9 TGTGCCAGCAGCGTAGGCGGAGGGGTGGACTCCTACAATGAGCAGTTCTTC CASSVGGGVDSYNEQFF
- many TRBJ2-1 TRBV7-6 TGTGCCAGCAGCGTAAGCACAGGGCGCAATGAGCAGTTCTTC CASSVSTGRNEQFF
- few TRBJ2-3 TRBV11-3 TGTGCCAGCAGCTACCGAGCAAGAGATACGCAGTATTTT CASSYRARDTQYF
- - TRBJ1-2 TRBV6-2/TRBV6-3 TGTGCCAGCAGCCGAAAACCCGGGGTCCTGGATGGCTACACCTTC CASSRKPGVLDGYTF
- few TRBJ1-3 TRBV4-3 TGCGCCAGCAGCCCCGTTCCTGGAAACACCATATATTTT CASSPVPGNTIYF
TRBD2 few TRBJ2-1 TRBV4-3 TGCGCCAGCAGCCATGTGCGGGGGGCCCATAATGAGCAGTTCTTC CASSHVRGAHNEQFF
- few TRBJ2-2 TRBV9 TGTGCCAGCAGCAGAGAGGCGTTAGGGGAGCTGTTTTTT CASSREALGELFF
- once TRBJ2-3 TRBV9 TGTGCCAGCAGCGTAGGTGCGAGGCTTGGCGGAGATACGCAGTATTTT CASSVGARLGGDTQYF
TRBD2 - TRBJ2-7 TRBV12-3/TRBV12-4 TGTGCCAGCACAGCGGGGGACGAGCAGTACTTC CASTAGDEQYF
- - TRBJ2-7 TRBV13 TGTGCCAGCAGACAACGGACGGACTCCTACGAGCAGTACTTC CASRQRTDSYEQYF
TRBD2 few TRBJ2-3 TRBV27 TGTGCCAGCAGTACACCTTGGACTAGCGGGGCGAGCACAGATACGCAGTATTTT CASSTPWTSGASTDTQYF
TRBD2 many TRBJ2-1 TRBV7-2 TGTGCCAGCAGCTTAGCCAGCGGGGGGGCATATGAGCAGTTCTTC CASSLASGGAYEQFF